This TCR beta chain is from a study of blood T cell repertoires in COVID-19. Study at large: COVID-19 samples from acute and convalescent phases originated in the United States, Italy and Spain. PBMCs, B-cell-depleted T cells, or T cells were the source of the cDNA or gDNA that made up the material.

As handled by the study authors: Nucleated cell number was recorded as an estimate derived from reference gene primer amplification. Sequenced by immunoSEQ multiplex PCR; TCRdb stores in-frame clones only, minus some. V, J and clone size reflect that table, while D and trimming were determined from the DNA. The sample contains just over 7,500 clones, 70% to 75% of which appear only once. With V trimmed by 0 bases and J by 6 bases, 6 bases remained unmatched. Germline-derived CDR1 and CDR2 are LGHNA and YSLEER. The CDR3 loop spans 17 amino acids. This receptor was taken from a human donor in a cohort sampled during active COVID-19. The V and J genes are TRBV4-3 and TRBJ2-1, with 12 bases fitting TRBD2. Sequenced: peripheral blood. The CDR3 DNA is TGCGCCAGCAGCCAAGAGGAACTAGCGGGAGGTGGCAATGAGCAGTTCTTC. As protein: CASSQEELAGGGNEQFF.